These T cell receptor beta chains were read from a single sample in a study of CD8 T cells in ankylosing spondylitis. TCRdb re-analysed the 5' RACE reads in MiXCR, keeping a single row per CDR3 protein. The table includes some 350,000 distinct CDR3 sequences, approximately 14% detected once. Sequencing input: blood, either unsorted or a sorted T cell fraction (not recorded which). These receptor sequences come from a male donor with ankylosing spondylitis or in good health (not recorded which). Each CDR3 is given without its conserved first and last residue. Size tells how often a clone was seen (once, few, many) or the class of an expanded clone, and some rows leave it out.

j_gene: TRBJ2-1
abundance: few
v_gene: TRBV4-1
CDR3aa: ASRGLWVDEQF

j_gene: TRBJ2-5
abundance: .
v_gene: TRBV6-5
CDR3aa: ASRRAPETQY

j_gene: TRBJ1-2
abundance: few
v_gene: TRBV7-9
CDR3aa: ASSTRTDSGYT

j_gene: TRBJ2-7
abundance: few
v_gene: TRBV20-1
CDR3aa: SAQDRGSFYEQY

j_gene: TRBJ2-5
abundance: .
v_gene: TRBV4-2
CDR3aa: ASSQFRDRDETQY

j_gene: TRBJ2-7
abundance: .
v_gene: TRBV7-9
CDR3aa: ASSLRGGVGTYEQY

j_gene: TRBJ2-1
abundance: few
v_gene: TRBV12-3/TRBV12-4
CDR3aa: ASSLGAGTGDYNEQF

j_gene: TRBJ2-3
abundance: many
v_gene: TRBV29-1
CDR3aa: SVLPLGPGTDTQY

j_gene: TRBJ1-1
abundance: .
v_gene: TRBV30
CDR3aa: ASGGTRGTEAF

j_gene: TRBJ1-1
abundance: few
v_gene: TRBV7-9
CDR3aa: ASTQGVKDTEAF

j_gene: TRBJ1-1
abundance: few
v_gene: TRBV4-2
CDR3aa: ASSQGSGQLNTEAF

j_gene: TRBJ2-3
abundance: .
v_gene: TRBV27
CDR3aa: ASRRGGTDTQY

j_gene: TRBJ2-2
abundance: many
v_gene: TRBV28
CDR3aa: ASTPPRITGELF

j_gene: TRBJ1-2
abundance: .
v_gene: TRBV12-3/TRBV12-4
CDR3aa: ASSLRTGYT

j_gene: TRBJ1-2
abundance: many
v_gene: TRBV12-3/TRBV12-4
CDR3aa: ASSPDRAPGYT

j_gene: TRBJ2-5
abundance: .
v_gene: TRBV27
CDR3aa: ASRPQETQY

j_gene: TRBJ2-7
abundance: many
v_gene: TRBV5-1
CDR3aa: ASSQDRDEQY